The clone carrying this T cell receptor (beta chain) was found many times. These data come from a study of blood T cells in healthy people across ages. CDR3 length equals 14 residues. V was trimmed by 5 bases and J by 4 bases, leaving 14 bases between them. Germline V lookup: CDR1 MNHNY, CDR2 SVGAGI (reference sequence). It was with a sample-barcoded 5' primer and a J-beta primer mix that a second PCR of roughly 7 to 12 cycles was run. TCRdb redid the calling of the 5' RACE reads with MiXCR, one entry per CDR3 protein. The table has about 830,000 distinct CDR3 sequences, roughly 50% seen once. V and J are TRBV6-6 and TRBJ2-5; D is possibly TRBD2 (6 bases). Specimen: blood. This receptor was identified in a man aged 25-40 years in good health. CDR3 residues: CASSPQLAVETQYF. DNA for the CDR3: TGTGCCAGCAGTCCACAATTAGCGGTAGAGACCCAGTACTTC.